The 10 T cell receptor beta chains given below trace back to one sample, sequenced in a study of blood T cell repertoires in COVID-19. Clones were read by immunoSEQ multiplex PCR, and TCRdb kept only the in-frame ones, dropping some. The repertoire includes around 270,000 clones, about 89% of them detected once, and around 2.5% sits in the top ten. Sequenced material: peripheral blood. The receptors originated from a woman aged 45-65 years with acute or convalescent COVID-19.

The V call is TRBV10-3, the J call TRBJ2-2; TRBD2 aligns across 8 bases. The trim removed 8 bases at V and 6 bases at J, leaving 5 bases unmatched. There are 13 residues in the CDR3. Germline V gene sequence: CDR1 ENHRY, CDR2 SYGVKD. The CDR3 spells CAIHAGGSGELFF. The CDR3 region has the DNA TGTGCCATCCATGCGGGGGGATCCGGGGAGCTGTTTTTT.

This rearrangement joins TRBV19 to TRBJ2-6, with 9 bases matching TRBD2. The CDR3 contains 20 residues. The V gene end was trimmed by 7 bases and the J gene end by 2 bases; junction bases not matched to a gene: 18. The germline gives CDR1 LNHDA, CDR2 SQIVND (reference sequence). The CDR3, as DNA: TGTGCCAGTACCGACTCGCCGTGGAGTAGCGGGAGCCCTGGGGCCAACGTCCTGACTTTC. This translates into CASTDSPWSSGSPGANVLTF.

The chain carries TRBV11-2 and TRBJ2-5; TRBD2 might be the D (6 bases). CDR1 and CDR2 (germline): SGHAT, FQNNGV. The CDR3 covers 18 residues. Between the trimmed V and J ends, which lost 0 bases and 3 bases, there was a span of 20 bases. For the CDR3, the DNA is TGTGCCAGCAGCTTAGAAGACTCGAGGACGGAGGGAGAAGAGACCCAGTACTTC. As protein: CASSLEDSRTEGEETQYF.

The chain uses TRBV5-1 and TRBJ2-2; 15 bases match TRBD2. The CDR3 has 17 residues. Germline V gene sequence: CDR1 SGHRS, CDR2 YFSETQ. Unmatched junction bases numbered 4, after V lost 3 bases and J lost 4 bases. Written as DNA, the CDR3 is TGCGCCAGCAGCTCCGGACTAGCGGGAGGGGCCACCGGGGAGCTGTTTTTT. Protein sequence: CASSSGLAGGATGELFF.

The rearrangement links TRBV9 to TRBJ2-3; D is unresolved. The V and J ends lost 0 bases and 7 bases respectively, with 9 bases between them. Germline V gives CDR1 SGDLS, CDR2 YYNGEE. CDR3 size: 13 residues. CDR3 region: CASSVDVANTQYF. Written as DNA, the CDR3 is TGTGCCAGCAGCGTAGACGTAGCAAATACGCAGTATTTT. Using reference TRBV9 and TRBJ2-3 for the parts outside the CDR3, the full variable domain is DSGVTQTPKHLITATGQRVTLRCSPRSGDLSVYWYQQSLDQGLQFLIQYYNGEERAKGNILERFSAQQFPDLHSELNLSSLELGDSALYFCASSVDVANTQYFGPGTRLTVL.

This clone appeared once. The chain is built from TRBV15 and TRBJ1-1; weak D call: TRBD1 (5 bases). The V gene lost 0 bases and the J gene lost 3 bases, with 11 bases spanning the gap. The CDR3 loop spans 15 amino acids. Germline V gene sequence: CDR1 LNHNV, CDR2 YYDKDF (reference sequence). CDR3 sequence: CATSRDGRGYTEAFF. DNA of the CDR3: TGTGCCACCAGCAGAGATGGGCGGGGGTACACTGAAGCTTTCTTT.

On this clone itself: This specimen includes other DNA sequences encoding the same CDR3. The CDR3 is CASSFGQSNSPLHF. In DNA, the CDR3 is TGTGCCAGCAGCTTTGGACAGTCTAATTCACCCCTCCACTTT. The rearrangement joins TRBV7-9 to TRBJ1-6; D might be TRBD1 (6 bases). CDR3 size: 14 residues. V was pared by 3 bases and J by 6 bases, with 9 bases between. CDR1 and CDR2 (germline): SEHNR, FQNEAQ (reference sequence). Combining the CDR3 with reference TRBV7-9 and TRBJ1-6 gives the whole variable domain DTGVSQNPRHKITKRGQNVTFRCDPISEHNRLYWYRQTLGQGPEFLTYFQNEAQLEKSRLLSDRFSAERPKGSFSTLEIQRTEQGDSAMYLCASSFGQSNSPLHFGNGTRLTVT.

This rearrangement joins TRBV28 to TRBJ2-1, with TRBD1 identical over 9 bases. This CDR3 has 21 residues. V shed 5 bases and J 7 bases; nucleotides not matched to a gene: 27. Germline V gene lookup returns CDR1 MDHEN and CDR2 SYDVKM. The CDR3 reads CASSPTIMTGGWREGWNEQFF. CDR3 DNA sequence: TGTGCCAGCAGTCCCACGATAATGACAGGGGGTTGGCGTGAGGGGTGGAATGAGCAGTTCTTC.

This chain connects TRBV19 to TRBJ2-2; 8 nucleotides agree with TRBD1. V lost 7 bases and J lost 4; bases outside the gene matches: 11. CDR1 is LNHDA and CDR2 is SQIVND in the germline V gene (reference sequence). The CDR3 is made up of 16 amino acids. This CDR3 reads CASNKADRAPTGELFF. The CDR3 nucleotides are TGTGCCAGTAATAAAGCGGACAGGGCCCCCACCGGGGAGCTGTTTTTT.

The rearrangement joins TRBV28 to TRBJ2-7; 7 bases are a match to TRBD1. V lost 4 bases and J lost 5; bases outside the gene matches: 2. Germline CDR1 reads MDHEN; CDR2 reads SYDVKM. The CDR3 consists of 12 residues. This CDR3 is CASSWGQNEQYF. The CDR3 coding sequence is TGTGCCAGCAGTTGGGGACAGAACGAGCAGTACTTC. The full variable domain, its missing parts supplied by reference TRBV28 and TRBJ2-7, is DVKVTQSSRYLVKRTGEKVFLECVQDMDHENMFWYRQDPGLGLRLIYFSYDVKMKEKGDIPEGYSVSREKKERFSLILESASTNQTSMYLCASSWGQNEQYFGPGTRLTVT.